The table lists the clone carrying this T cell receptor (beta chain) with a few counts. Its antigen is undetermined. Time point of the sample: newly diagnosed GD, antithyroid drugs for less than 3 months. Isolated PBMC RNA provided the starting material for the TCR library. CDR1 SGHRS and CDR2 YFSETQ come from the germline V gene. The CDR3 contains 14 residues. Deletions cut 4 bases from V and 2 bases from J, with 10 bases between. This specimen belongs to a study of regulatory T cells in long-lasting Graves disease. Findings and limits, study-wide: Newly diagnosed disease favored TRBV20-1 and TRBJ2-1 over persistent disease.

For TCR beta, libraries came from iRepertoire HTBI primers and Arm-PCR of CDR3 regions. TCRdb reprocessed the multiplex PCR reads with MiXCR, giving one entry per CDR3 protein. The data hold about 440,000 distinct CDR3 sequences, with around 14% observed a single time. These data were also filed under a second study, of T cells in Graves' hyperthyroidism and ophthalmopathy.

The chain is built from TRBV5-1 and TRBJ1-3; weak D call: TRBD1 (5 bases). The receptor comes from a woman in her 30s with Graves disease. Here the sequenced sample was peripheral blood mononuclear cells (PBMCs), taken at new diagnosis, from a patient treated with antithyroid drugs. As DNA, the CDR3 is TGCGCCAGCAGCCCTGAGGGGCCTGGAAACACCATATATTTT. It codes for CASSPEGPGNTIYF.